The sequence of this T cell receptor (beta chain) was determined in a study of T cells in Graves' hyperthyroidism and ophthalmopathy. Researchers amplified the TCR beta CDR3 regions from RNA transcripts. Initially, a first-round RT-PCR of the TCR CDR3 employed the HTBI primer set. TCRdb reprocessed the multiplex PCR reads via MiXCR and lists one record per CDR3 protein. The sample includes 130,000 or so distinct CDR3 sequences, approximately 20% of them seen just once. Orbital computed tomography, thyroid ultrasound, serum thyroxine and TRAb, and clinical symptoms together informed the diagnoses. The germline V gene encodes CDR1 KGHSH and CDR2 LQKENI. The CDR3 runs 17 residues. The junction had 5 bases not matched to a gene; V was cut back by 3 bases and J by 0 bases.

Sequenced: blood. The source is a woman in her forties or fifties with Graves' hyperthyroidism that later progressed to Graves' ophthalmopathy. The rearrangement links TRBV18 to TRBJ2-6; 7 nucleotides match TRBD2. CDR3 amino acids: CASSPGLPPSGANVLTF. The CDR3 DNA reads TGTGCCAGCTCACCGGGACTACCACCCTCTGGGGCCAACGTCCTGACTTTC.